This T cell receptor (beta chain) stems from a study of cytomegalovirus exposure and HLA in healthy donors. General observations from the study: Later on, an analysis showed TCR association rates differing by HLA locus, with DRB1 the most and HLA-C the fewest. Under in vitro conditions, a few CMV-associated chains were confirmed as specific for CMV antigens.

V was pared by 1 base and J by 1 base, with 5 bases between. The CDR3 consists of 14 residues. CDR1 SNHLY and CDR2 FYNNEI come from the germline V gene. PCR primers comprised 60 Vbeta and 13 Jbeta primers. The data were produced by immunoSEQ multiplex PCR, yet TCRdb's version contains in-frame clones alone and is incomplete. Of 100,000 to 150,000 clones listed, approximately 78% were seen once; the top ten hold 1.3% to 1.5%. A note on this clone: Its target is unknown.

This clonotype was sampled from a female donor in good health and CMV-seronegative. Source material: PBMCs. The V gene is TRBV2, the J gene TRBJ1-3; unclear D gene. In DNA form, the CDR3 reads TGTGCCAGCAGTGAAGGCCAGTCTGGAAACACCATATATTTT. Translating it yields CASSEGQSGNTIYF.